One sample yielded the 12 T cell receptor beta chains listed below, sequenced in a study of T cells in women clearing cervical HPV infection. Clones were read by immunoSEQ multiplex PCR, and TCRdb kept only the in-frame ones, dropping some. The sample is made up of some 20,000 clones, and the top ten hold around 5.2% of it. Sequencing was performed on blood buffy coat. The receptor source for this set is a woman between 18 and 69 years old with a cervical HPV16 infection that either progressed to CIN3+ or cleared (not recorded which).

The covered CDR3 bases are TGTGCCAGCAGCCGCCTGGGGGCGGGGGGGGGAGATGAG. Its protein product is CASSRLGAGGGDE. The whole CDR3 is CASSRLGAGGGDEQFF. The V gene is TRBV7-3, the J gene TRBJ2-1, with 9 bases that match TRBD2. The CDR3 goes on 3 residues after the read ends, and that part is filled in from the germline J gene. Germline V gene data show CDR1 as SGHTA and CDR2 as FQGTGA. This CDR3 comprises 16 residues. V was clipped by 5 bases and J by 8 bases; unmatched bases: 13.

In the case of this clone: Read data end 3 residues before the CDR3 end; the end is taken from the germline J gene. The rearrangement uses TRBV7-2 and TRBJ2-3; possible D gene TRBD2, 5 bases. This CDR3 has 15 amino acids. Germline CDR1 reads SGHTA; CDR2 reads FQGNSA. With 5 bases removed from V and 1 base from J, the gap between germline ends came to 13 bases. The CDR3 DNA, read in part, is TGTGCCAGCAGCCCGCGGGTCTCGGGCACAGATACG. It codes for CASSPRVSGTDT. The complete CDR3 reads CASSPRVSGTDTQYF.

About this clone itself: From the germline J gene comes the end of the CDR3, since the read stops 3 residues before it. V and J are TRBV5-5 and TRBJ1-2; TRBD1 matches at 7 bases. The V gene's germline CDR1 is SGHKS and CDR2 YYEKEE (reference sequence). The CDR3 covers 12 residues. The CDR3 here is CASSLSQGVYTF. The CDR3 bases that were read are TGTGCCAGCAGCTTGTCCCAGGGGGTC.

The DNA read from the CDR3 is TGTGCCTGTAGCCTTGGGACAGGCTATAATTCACCG. Amino acid sequence: CACSLGTGYNSP. The CDR3 in its entirety is CACSLGTGYNSPLFF. The rearrangement links TRBV30 to TRBJ2-2; 8 positions agree with TRBD1. The observed sequence ends 3 residues before the CDR3 terminus, with the missing tail filled in from the germline J gene. Germline V CDR1 and CDR2: GTSNPN, SVGIG (reference sequence). The CDR3 totals 15 residues.

Worth noting for this clone: The read halts 3 residues ahead of the CDR3 end, with the missing end drawn from the germline J gene. This chain links TRBV30 with TRBJ2-5; 7 bases map to TRBD1. The CDR3 spans 15 residues. With V trimmed by 3 bases and J by 1 base, 8 bases remained unmatched. Germline CDR1 is GTSNPN and CDR2 is SVGIG (reference sequence). CDR3 sequence reads: CAWSGAEGAQETQYF. CDR3 bases read: TGTGCCTGGAGCGGGGCCGAGGGGGCCCAAGAGACC.

Of note for this clone: The read finishes 3 residues shy of the CDR3 end, and the germline J gene is used to complete it. J is TRBJ1-2 and V is TRBV19, with a possible D match to TRBD1 (5 bases). Germline CDR1 and CDR2: LNHDA and SQIVND (reference sequence). This CDR3 spans 14 amino acids. Deletions cut 3 bases from V and 4 bases from J, with 12 bases between. CDR3: CASSIQGVAYGYTF. The DNA read from the CDR3 is TGTGCCAGTAGTATTCAAGGGGTTGCCTATGGC.

A word on this clone: The sequenced fragment ends 3 residues before the CDR3 boundary, so the rest is inferred from the germline J gene. The chain combines TRBV30 with TRBJ2-2; TRBD2 matches at 15 bases. Germline assignment: CDR1 GTSNPN and CDR2 SVGIG (reference sequence). V lost 5 bases, J lost 5 bases, and 9 bases stayed unmatched. The CDR3 has 17 residues. Incomplete CDR3 DNA: TGTGCCTGGGACGGGACTAGCGGGGGGTCGAGGACCGGGGAG. It is translated as CAWDGTSGGSRTGE. The whole CDR3 sequence reads CAWDGTSGGSRTGELFF.

Details on this clone: The read gets to within 3 residues of the CDR3 end, and the germline J gene fills in the rest. The chain employs TRBV7-3 and TRBJ2-1; 10 bases are a match to TRBD2. The CDR3 is made up of 16 amino acids. V lost 5 bases, J lost 6 bases, and 10 bases stayed unmatched. Germline V gene lookup returns CDR1 SGHTA and CDR2 FQGTGA. The CDR3 sequence: CASSPRSGGEPNEQFF. The part of the CDR3 DNA that was read is TGTGCCAGCAGCCCCCGCAGCGGGGGGGAACCCAATGAG.

For this clone: The read falls 3 residues short of the CDR3 end, and the missing part is taken from the germline J gene. This chain connects TRBV5-8 to TRBJ2-3; D unresolved. Looked up from germline, CDR1 is SGHTS and CDR2 is YDEGEE. The CDR3 extends over 13 amino acids. CDR3 residues: CASSRQDMTPQYF. CDR3 bases read: TGTGCCAGCAGCCGACAAGACATGACCCCG.

About this clone: The CDR3 end is not reached by the read, which stops 3 residues before it; the germline J gene fills it in. The chain employs TRBV7-2 and TRBJ2-1; 9 bases line up with TRBD2. J gave up 0 bases and V 5 bases, and 2 bases lay outside the gene matches. Germline CDR1 is SGHTA and CDR2 is FQGNSA. The CDR3 has 15 amino acids. The CDR3 DNA, read in part, is TGTGCCAGCAGCGGCGGGGGGGGCTCCTACAATGAG. It yields the protein CASSGGGGSYNE. In full, the CDR3 reads CASSGGGGSYNEQFF.

As for this clone: From the germline J gene comes the end of the CDR3, since the read stops 3 residues before it. This sequence joins TRBV2 and TRBJ2-1, with 8 bases lining up with TRBD1. Germline V gene lookup returns CDR1 SNHLY and CDR2 FYNNEI. V was pared by 5 bases and J by 8 bases, with 11 bases of the junction left unmatched. This CDR3 comprises 15 residues. The CDR3 is CASSFDRGAGDEQFF. The sequenced CDR3 bases are TGTGCCAGCAGTTTTGACAGGGGAGCTGGAGATGAG.

Concerning this clone itself: The read gets to within 3 residues of the CDR3 end, and the germline J gene fills in the rest. V gene TRBV20-1 combines with J gene TRBJ1-2; D gene unclear. The germline V gene has CDR1 DFQATT and CDR2 SNEGSKA (reference sequence). Trimming took off 5 bases at V and 0 bases at J, with 7 bases between the two ends. CDR3 length: 12 amino acids. CDR3 protein: CSAGPANYGYTF. CDR3 DNA (partial): TGCAGTGCTGGTCCAGCTAACTATGGC.